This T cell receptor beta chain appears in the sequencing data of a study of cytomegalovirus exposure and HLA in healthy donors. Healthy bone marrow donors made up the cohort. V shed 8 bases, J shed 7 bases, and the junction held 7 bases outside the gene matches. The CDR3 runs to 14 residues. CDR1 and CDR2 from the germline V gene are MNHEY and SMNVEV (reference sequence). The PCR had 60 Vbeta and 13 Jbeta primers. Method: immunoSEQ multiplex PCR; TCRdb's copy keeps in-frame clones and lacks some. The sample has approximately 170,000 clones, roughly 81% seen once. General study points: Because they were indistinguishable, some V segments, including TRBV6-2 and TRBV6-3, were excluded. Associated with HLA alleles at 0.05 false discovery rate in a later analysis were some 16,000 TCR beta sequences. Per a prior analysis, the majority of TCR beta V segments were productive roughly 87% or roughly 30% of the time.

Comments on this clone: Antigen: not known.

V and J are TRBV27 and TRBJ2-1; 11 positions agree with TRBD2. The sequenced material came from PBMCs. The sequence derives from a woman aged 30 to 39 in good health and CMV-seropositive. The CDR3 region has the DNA TGTGCCAGCCGCCTCTGGACTAGCGGGAATGAGCAGTTCTTC. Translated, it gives CASRLWTSGNEQFF.